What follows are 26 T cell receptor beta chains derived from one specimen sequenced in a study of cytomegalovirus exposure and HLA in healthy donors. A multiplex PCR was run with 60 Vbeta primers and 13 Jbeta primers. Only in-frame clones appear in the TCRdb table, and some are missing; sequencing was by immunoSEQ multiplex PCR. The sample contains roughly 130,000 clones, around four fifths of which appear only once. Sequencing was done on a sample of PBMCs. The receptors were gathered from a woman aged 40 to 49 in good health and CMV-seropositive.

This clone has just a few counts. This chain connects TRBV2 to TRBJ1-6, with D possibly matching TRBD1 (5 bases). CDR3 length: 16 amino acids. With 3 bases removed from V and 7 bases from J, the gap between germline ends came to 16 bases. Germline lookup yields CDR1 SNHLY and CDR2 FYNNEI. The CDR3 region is CASSELGLGGNSPLHF. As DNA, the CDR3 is TGTGCCAGCAGTGAGCTGGGGCTGGGAGGGAATTCACCCCTCCACTTT.

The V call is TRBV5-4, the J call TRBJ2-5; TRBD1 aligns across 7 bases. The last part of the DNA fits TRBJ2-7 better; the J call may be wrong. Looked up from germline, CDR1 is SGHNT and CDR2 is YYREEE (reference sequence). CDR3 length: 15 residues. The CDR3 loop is CASSSPRGQTYEQYF. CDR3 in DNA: TGTGCCAGCAGCTCTCCTAGGGGACAGACTTACGAGCAGTACTTC.

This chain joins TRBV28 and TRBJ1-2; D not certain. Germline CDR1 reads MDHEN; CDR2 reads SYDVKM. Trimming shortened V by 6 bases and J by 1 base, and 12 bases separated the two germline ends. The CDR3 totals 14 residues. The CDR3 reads CASSPRRVNYGYTF. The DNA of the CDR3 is TGTGCCAGCAGCCCTAGACGGGTTAACTATGGCTACACCTTC.

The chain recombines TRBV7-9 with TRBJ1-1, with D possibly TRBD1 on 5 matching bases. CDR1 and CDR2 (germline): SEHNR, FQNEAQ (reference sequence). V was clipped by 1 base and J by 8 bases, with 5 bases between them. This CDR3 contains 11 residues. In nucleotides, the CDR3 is TGTGCCAGCAGCTTAGAGGGGGAAGCTTTCTTT. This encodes CASSLEGEAFF.

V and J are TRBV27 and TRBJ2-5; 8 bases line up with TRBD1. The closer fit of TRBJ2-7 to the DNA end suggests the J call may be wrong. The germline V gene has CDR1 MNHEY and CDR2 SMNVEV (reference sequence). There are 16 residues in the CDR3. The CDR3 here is CASSLEQGVSSYEQYF. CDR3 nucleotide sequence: TGTGCCAGCAGTTTAGAACAGGGGGTTAGCTCCTACGAGCAGTACTTC.

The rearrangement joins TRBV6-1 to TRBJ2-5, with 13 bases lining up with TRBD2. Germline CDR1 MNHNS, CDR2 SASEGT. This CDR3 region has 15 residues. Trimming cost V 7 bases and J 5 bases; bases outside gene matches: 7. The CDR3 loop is CASNLLAGGWETQYF. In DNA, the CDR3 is TGTGCCAGCAATTTACTAGCGGGGGGGTGGGAGACCCAGTACTTC.

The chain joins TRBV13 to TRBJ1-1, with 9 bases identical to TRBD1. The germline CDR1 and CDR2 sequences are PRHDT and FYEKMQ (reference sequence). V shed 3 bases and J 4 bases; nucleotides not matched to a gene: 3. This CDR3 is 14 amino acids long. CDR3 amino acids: CASSLDRGSTEAFF. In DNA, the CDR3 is TGTGCCAGCAGCTTGGACAGGGGTAGCACTGAAGCTTTCTTT.

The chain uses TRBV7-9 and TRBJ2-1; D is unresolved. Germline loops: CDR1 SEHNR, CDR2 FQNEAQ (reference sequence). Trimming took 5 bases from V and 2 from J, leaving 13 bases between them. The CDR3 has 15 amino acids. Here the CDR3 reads CASSHPTDTYNEQFF. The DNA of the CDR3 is TGTGCCAGCAGCCACCCGACTGATACCTACAATGAGCAGTTCTTC.

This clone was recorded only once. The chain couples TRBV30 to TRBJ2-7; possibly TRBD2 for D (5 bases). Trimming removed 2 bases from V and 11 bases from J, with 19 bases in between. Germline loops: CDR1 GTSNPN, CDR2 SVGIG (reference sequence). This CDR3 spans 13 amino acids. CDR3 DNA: TGTGCCTGGAGTCCGACCTTTCGAGGGCGGGAGTACTTC. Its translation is CAWSPTFRGREYF.

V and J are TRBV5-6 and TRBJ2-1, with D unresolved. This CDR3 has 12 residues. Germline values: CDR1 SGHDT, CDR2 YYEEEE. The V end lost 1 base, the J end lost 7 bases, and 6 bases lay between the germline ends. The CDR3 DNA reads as TGTGCCAGCAGCTTGTCCCCAAATGAGCAGTTCTTC. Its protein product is CASSLSPNEQFF. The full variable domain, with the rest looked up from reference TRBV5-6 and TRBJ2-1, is DAGVTQSPTHLIKTRGQQVTLRCSPKSGHDTVSWYQQALGQGPQFIFQYYEEEERQRGNFPDRFSGHQFPNYSSELNVNALLLGDSALYLCASSLSPNEQFFGPGTRLTVL.

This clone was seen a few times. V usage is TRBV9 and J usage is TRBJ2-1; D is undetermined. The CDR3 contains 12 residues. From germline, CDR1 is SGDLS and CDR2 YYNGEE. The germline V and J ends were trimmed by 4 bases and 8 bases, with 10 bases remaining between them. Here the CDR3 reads CASSFEAHEQFF. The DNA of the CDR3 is TGTGCCAGCAGCTTCGAGGCCCATGAGCAGTTCTTC.

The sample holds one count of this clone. CDR3 in amino acids: CASSLMGLSSYEQYF. In nucleotides, the CDR3 is TGTGCCAGCAGCTTGATGGGACTGAGCTCCTACGAGCAGTACTTC. The genes are TRBV7-9 and TRBJ2-7; TRBD2 might be the D (6 bases). CDR3 size: 15 residues. V lost 3 bases to trimming and J lost 0 bases, with 12 bases between them. CDR1 and CDR2 from the germline V gene are SEHNR and FQNEAQ (reference sequence).

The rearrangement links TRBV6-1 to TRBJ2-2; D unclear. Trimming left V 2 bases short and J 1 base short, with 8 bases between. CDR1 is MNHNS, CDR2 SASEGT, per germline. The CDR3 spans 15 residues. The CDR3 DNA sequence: TGTGCCAGCAGTGAATCAGGATGGAACACCGGGGAGCTGTTTTTT. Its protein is CASSESGWNTGELFF.

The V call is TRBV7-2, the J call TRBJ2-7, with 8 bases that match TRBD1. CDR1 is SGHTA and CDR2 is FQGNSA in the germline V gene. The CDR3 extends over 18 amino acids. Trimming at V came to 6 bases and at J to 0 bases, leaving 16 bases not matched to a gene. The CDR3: CASSHPVRGPRVSYEQYF. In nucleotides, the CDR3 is TGTGCCAGCAGTCACCCGGTCAGGGGGCCGAGAGTCTCCTACGAGCAGTACTTC.

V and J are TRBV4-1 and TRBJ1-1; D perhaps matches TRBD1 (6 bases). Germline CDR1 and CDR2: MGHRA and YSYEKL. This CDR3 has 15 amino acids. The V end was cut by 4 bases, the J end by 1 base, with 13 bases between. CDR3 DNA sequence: TGCGCCAGCAGCCCAACGGGGACAACGAACACTGAAGCTTTCTTT. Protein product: CASSPTGTTNTEAFF.

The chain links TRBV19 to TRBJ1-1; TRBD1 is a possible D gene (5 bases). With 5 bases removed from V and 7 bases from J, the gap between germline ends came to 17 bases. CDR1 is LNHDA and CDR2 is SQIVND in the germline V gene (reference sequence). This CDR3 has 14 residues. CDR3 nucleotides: TGTGCCAGTAGTGTGGGGCCTCCCCAGGGTGAAGCTTTCTTT. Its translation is CASSVGPPQGEAFF.

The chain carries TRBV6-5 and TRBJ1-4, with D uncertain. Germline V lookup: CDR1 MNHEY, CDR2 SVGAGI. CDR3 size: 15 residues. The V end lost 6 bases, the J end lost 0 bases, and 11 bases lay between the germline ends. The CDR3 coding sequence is TGTGCCAGCAGCTCCTCCCGGGCAACTAATGAAAAACTGTTTTTT. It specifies CASSSSRATNEKLFF.

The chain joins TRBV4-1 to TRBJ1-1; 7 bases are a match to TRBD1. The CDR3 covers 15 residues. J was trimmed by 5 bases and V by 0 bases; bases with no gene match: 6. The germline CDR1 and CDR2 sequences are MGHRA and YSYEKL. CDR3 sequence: CASSQEKRQGTEAFF. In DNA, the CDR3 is TGCGCCAGCAGCCAAGAAAAACGACAGGGAACTGAAGCTTTCTTT.

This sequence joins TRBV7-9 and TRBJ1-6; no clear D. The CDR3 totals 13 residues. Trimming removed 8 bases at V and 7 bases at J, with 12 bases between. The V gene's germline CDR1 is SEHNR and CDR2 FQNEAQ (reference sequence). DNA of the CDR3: TGTGCCAGCGGCGGGCGGGAAAATTCACCCCTCCACTTT. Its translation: CASGGRENSPLHF.

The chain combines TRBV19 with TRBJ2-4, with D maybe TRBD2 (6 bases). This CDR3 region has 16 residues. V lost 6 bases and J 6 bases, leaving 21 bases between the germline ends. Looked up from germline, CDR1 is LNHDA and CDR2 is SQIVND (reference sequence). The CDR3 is CASSPTVGGSGNIQYF. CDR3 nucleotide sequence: TGTGCCAGTAGCCCTACCGTTGGGGGGTCTGGAAACATTCAGTACTTC.

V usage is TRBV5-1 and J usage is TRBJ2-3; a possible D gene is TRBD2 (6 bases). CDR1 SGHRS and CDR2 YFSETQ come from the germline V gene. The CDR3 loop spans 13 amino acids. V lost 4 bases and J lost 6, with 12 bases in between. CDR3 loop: CASSMGRGDTQYF. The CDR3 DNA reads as TGCGCCAGCAGCATGGGACGGGGGGATACGCAGTATTTT. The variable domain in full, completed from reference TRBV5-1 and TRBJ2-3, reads KAGVTQTPRYLIKTRGQQVTLSCSPISGHRSVSWYQQTPGQGLQFLFEYFSETQRNKGNFPGRFSGRQFSNSRSEMNVSTLELGDSALYLCASSMGRGDTQYFGPGTRLTVL.

The CDR3 region is CAWSAITDEAFF. The CDR3 DNA sequence: TGTGCCTGGAGTGCTATTACAGATGAAGCTTTCTTT. J is TRBJ1-1 and V is TRBV30, with D uncertain. Germline V gives CDR1 GTSNPN, CDR2 SVGIG (reference sequence). V gave up 1 base and J gave up 7 bases, with 10 bases separating them. The CDR3 has 12 amino acids.

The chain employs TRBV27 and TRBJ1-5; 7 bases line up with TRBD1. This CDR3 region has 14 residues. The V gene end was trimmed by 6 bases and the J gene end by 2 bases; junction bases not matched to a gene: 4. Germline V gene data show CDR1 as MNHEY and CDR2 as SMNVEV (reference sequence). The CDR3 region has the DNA TGTGCCAGCAGAAACAGGGGCGGCAATCAGCCCCAGCATTTT. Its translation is CASRNRGGNQPQHF.

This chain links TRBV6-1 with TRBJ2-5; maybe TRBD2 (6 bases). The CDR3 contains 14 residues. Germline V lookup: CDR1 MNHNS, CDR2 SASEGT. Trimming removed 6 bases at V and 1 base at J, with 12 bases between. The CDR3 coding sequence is TGTGCCAGCAGCACGACTAGACTCCAAGAGACCCAGTACTTC. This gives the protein CASSTTRLQETQYF.

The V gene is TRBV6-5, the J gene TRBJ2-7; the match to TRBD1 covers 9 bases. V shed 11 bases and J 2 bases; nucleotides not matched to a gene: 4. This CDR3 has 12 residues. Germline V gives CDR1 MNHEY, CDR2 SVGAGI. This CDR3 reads CASGQGPYEQYF. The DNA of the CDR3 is TGTGCCTCGGGACAGGGCCCCTACGAGCAGTACTTC.

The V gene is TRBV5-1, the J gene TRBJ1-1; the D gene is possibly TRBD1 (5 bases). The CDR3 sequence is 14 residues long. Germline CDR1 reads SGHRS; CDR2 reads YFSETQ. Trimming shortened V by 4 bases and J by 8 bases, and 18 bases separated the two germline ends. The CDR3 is CASSRGGSEGEAFF. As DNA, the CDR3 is TGCGCCAGCAGCCGGGGGGGATCCGAGGGAGAAGCTTTCTTT.